The source of this TCR beta chain is a study of blood T cells in healthy people across ages. Study-wide results and caveats: While age rose, TCR beta diversity per million T cells dropped in a roughly linear way.

A J-beta primer mix and a sample-barcoded 5' primer were used in a second PCR of about 7 to 12 cycles. TCRdb re-called the 5' RACE reads with MiXCR, one entry per CDR3 protein. The sample lists under 1,100,000 distinct CDR3 sequences, 20% to 25% occurring once. Comments on this clonotype: Its target is not known.

This CDR3 has 15 amino acids. CDR1 and CDR2 (germline): DFQATT, SNEGSKA (reference sequence). After removal of 0 bases from V and 5 bases from J, the junction contained 3 bases not matched to a gene. The sample also formed part of further work on T cells of mothers and their children.

The source of this sequence is a girl aged 2 to 10 in good health. This chain uses TRBV20-1 with TRBJ2-3; 12 positions agree with TRBD2. The sample was blood. This chain's CDR3 is CSARDPTSGRDTQYF. In DNA form, the CDR3 reads TGCAGTGCTAGAGATCCGACTAGCGGGAGAGATACGCAGTATTTT.